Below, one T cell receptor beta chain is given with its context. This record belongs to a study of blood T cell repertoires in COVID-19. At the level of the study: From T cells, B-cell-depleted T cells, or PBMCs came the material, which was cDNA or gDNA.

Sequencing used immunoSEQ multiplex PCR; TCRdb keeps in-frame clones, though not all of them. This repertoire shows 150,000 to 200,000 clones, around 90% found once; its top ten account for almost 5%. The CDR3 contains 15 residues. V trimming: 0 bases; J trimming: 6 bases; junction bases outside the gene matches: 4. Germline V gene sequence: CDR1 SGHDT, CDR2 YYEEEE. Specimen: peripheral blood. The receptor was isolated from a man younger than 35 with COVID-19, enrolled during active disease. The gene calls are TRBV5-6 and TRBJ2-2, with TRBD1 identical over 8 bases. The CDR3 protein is CASSLGTGWAGELFF. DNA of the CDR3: TGTGCCAGCAGCTTGGGGACAGGGTGGGCCGGGGAGCTGTTTTTT. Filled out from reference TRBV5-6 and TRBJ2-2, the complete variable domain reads DAGVTQSPTHLIKTRGQQVTLRCSPKSGHDTVSWYQQALGQGPQFIFQYYEEEERQRGNFPDRFSGHQFPNYSSELNVNALLLGDSALYLCASSLGTGWAGELFFGEGSRLTVL.